A single TCR beta chain is shown here with its context. Profiled with immunoSEQ multiplex PCR; TCRdb holds only in-frame clones, not every one. This table holds 110,000 to 150,000 clones, roughly three quarters found once. The data are from a study of cytotoxic CD8 clonotypes in ibrutinib-treated CLL. Background on the study: Investigators reported 24 partial and 2 complete responses; after median about six years, about 15 patients remained remitted and some twelve progressed. Patients gave response samples after a median approximately eleven months of treatment, range 6 to 36.

Trimming removed 5 bases at V and 0 bases at J, with 16 bases between. Germline V gene data show CDR1 as LNHNV and CDR2 as YYDKDF (reference sequence). The CDR3 totals 17 residues. The sequence was obtained from a human donor with chronic lymphocytic leukemia. This specimen was PBMCs, taken after 24 months of ibrutinib treatment. The chain combines TRBV15 with TRBJ2-2; D is possibly TRBD2 (6 bases). The CDR3 DNA reads TGTGCCACCAGCCCGTTTGGAGGGAGCTCGAACACCGGGGAGCTGTTTTTT. It encodes CATSPFGGSSNTGELFF.